These 21 T cell receptor beta chains originate from one sample sequenced in a study of T cell repertoires in cytomegalovirus infection. TCRdb used MiXCR to reprocess the reads, holding one entry per CDR3 protein. The sample contains fewer than 550,000 distinct CDR3 sequences, about 10% of which appear only once. The sample comprised PBMCs. All receptors come from a human donor in good health (CMV status not recorded). Some clones in this sample may be carry-over from other donors' samples.

The rearrangement uses TRBV6-5 and TRBJ2-3; the match to TRBD2 covers 10 bases. CDR1 is MNHEY, CDR2 SVGAGI, per germline. The CDR3 is 14 residues long. V lost 10 bases and J lost 2; bases outside the gene matches: 6. The CDR3: CATLAGENTDTQYF. CDR3 in DNA: TGTGCCACCCTAGCGGGAGAGAACACAGATACGCAGTATTTT.

The chain uses TRBV7-9 and TRBJ1-1; 8 bases fit TRBD1. This CDR3 region has 15 residues. V shed 5 bases and J 6 bases; nucleotides not matched to a gene: 11. The germline gives CDR1 SEHNR, CDR2 FQNEAQ (reference sequence). The CDR3 DNA sequence: TGTGCCAGCAGCCCCACGACAGGGGAAAATCCTGAAGCTTTCTTT. Translation: CASSPTTGENPEAFF.

This clonotype was seen many times. This chain joins TRBV11-2 and TRBJ2-1; TRBD2 matches 10 bases. CDR1 and CDR2 (germline): SGHAT, FQNNGV. CDR3 length: 14 amino acids. V lost 4 bases and J lost 6; bases outside the gene matches: 3. CDR3 DNA: TGTGCCAGCAGCTACGGGACTAGCGTCAATGAGCAGTTCTTC. This gives the protein CASSYGTSVNEQFF.

This clonotype was found many times. This chain uses TRBV11-2 with TRBJ2-6; no definite D call. CDR1 and CDR2 (germline): SGHAT, FQNNGV. The CDR3 sequence is 17 residues long. Between the trimmed V and J ends, which lost 0 bases and 0 bases, there was a span of 9 bases. The CDR3 here is CASSLDLGSSGANVLTF. As DNA, the CDR3 is TGTGCCAGCAGCTTAGATCTCGGAAGCTCTGGGGCCAACGTCCTGACTTTC.

This clonotype has at least ten counts. The rearrangement joins TRBV28 to TRBJ2-7; TRBD1 matches at 8 bases. V lost 5 bases to trimming and J lost 5 bases; unmatched junction nucleotides: 5. This CDR3 is built from 13 residues. Germline-derived CDR1 and CDR2 are MDHEN and SYDVKM. CDR3 sequence: CASSRPDRDEQYF. The CDR3, as DNA: TGTGCCAGCAGTCGCCCGGACAGGGACGAGCAGTACTTC.

The rearrangement links TRBV27 to TRBJ2-5; weak D call: TRBD2 (6 bases). CDR1 and CDR2 (germline): MNHEY, SMNVEV (reference sequence). The CDR3 extends over 14 amino acids. Deletions cut 0 bases from V and 9 bases from J, with 14 bases between. The CDR3 nucleotides are TGTGCCAGCAGTTTATCGTGGGATGGGGAGGCCCAGTACTTC. Its protein product is CASSLSWDGEAQYF.

This clonotype occurred many times. This chain connects TRBV30 to TRBJ1-5; D is possibly TRBD1 (6 bases). The CDR3 has 17 residues. From germline, CDR1 is GTSNPN and CDR2 SVGIG (reference sequence). Trimming left V 3 bases short and J 0 bases short, with 18 bases between. The chain's CDR3 is CAWSLTGGALSNQPQHF. The CDR3 region has the DNA TGTGCCTGGAGCCTCACTGGGGGGGCTCTTAGCAATCAGCCCCAGCATTTT.

This chain uses TRBV29-1 with TRBJ2-1; D perhaps matches TRBD2 (6 bases). CDR1 and CDR2 from the germline V gene are SQVTM and ANQGSEA. The CDR3 consists of 12 residues. V lost 7 bases, J lost 6 bases, and 13 bases lay in between. DNA of the CDR3: TGCAGCGCAGCGGGTTTGGGCAATGAGCAGTTCTTC. It specifies CSAAGLGNEQFF.

The chain is built from TRBV20-1 and TRBJ1-6, with TRBD1 matching 8 bases. Germline V gene lookup returns CDR1 DFQATT and CDR2 SNEGSKA (reference sequence). Germline trimming cut 1 base from V and 1 base from J; bases unmatched to any gene: 6. The CDR3 is 17 residues long. Here the CDR3 reads CSARVGQGGSYNSPLHF. DNA for the CDR3: TGCAGTGCTAGAGTCGGACAGGGAGGGTCCTATAATTCACCCCTCCACTTT.

This chain joins TRBV29-1 and TRBJ2-7; TRBD2 is a possible D gene (5 bases). Per the germline V gene, CDR1 is SQVTM and CDR2 is ANQGSEA. The CDR3 loop spans 12 amino acids. V was pared by 0 bases and J by 6 bases, with 9 bases between. The CDR3 reads CSVEDRGSEQYF. The CDR3 coding sequence is TGCAGCGTTGAAGATCGAGGGTCCGAGCAGTACTTC.

The rearrangement links TRBV28 to TRBJ2-3; 14 bases align to TRBD2. Germline V gene lookup returns CDR1 MDHEN and CDR2 SYDVKM. The V and J ends lost 5 bases and 4 bases, in that order; junction bases with no gene match: 14. The CDR3 has 19 residues. DNA of the CDR3: TGTGCCAGCAGTGCTGCCGGGACTAGCGGGGGCTATTGGGCAGATACGCAGTATTTT. It translates to CASSAAGTSGGYWADTQYF.

In this sample, this clonotype turned up many times. This chain joins TRBV19 and TRBJ2-1; D might be TRBD2 (6 bases). Germline values: CDR1 LNHDA, CDR2 SQIVND (reference sequence). Between the trimmed V and J ends, which lost 4 bases and 3 bases, there was a span of 16 bases. This CDR3 is 16 amino acids long. The CDR3 here is CASSTLGGKLYNEQFF. The CDR3 DNA is TGTGCCAGTAGTACCCTTGGGGGGAAACTCTACAATGAGCAGTTCTTC.

The table lists this clonotype with many counts. The J gene is TRBJ1-5, the V gene TRBV19, with D uncertain. The CDR3 runs 15 residues. The ends were cut back, 3 bases at V and 2 bases at J, with 11 bases in the middle. CDR1 and CDR2 (germline): LNHDA, SQIVND (reference sequence). CDR3 protein: CASSMVMGGNQPQHF. Written as DNA, the CDR3 is TGTGCCAGTAGTATGGTAATGGGAGGCAATCAGCCCCAGCATTTT.

The chain joins TRBV28 to TRBJ1-2, with D tentatively TRBD1 (6 bases). The CDR3 has 16 residues. Germline CDR1 is MDHEN and CDR2 is SYDVKM. V lost 6 bases and J lost 1, with 18 bases in between. The CDR3 reads CASRVWGPLGNYGYTF. Written as DNA, the CDR3 is TGTGCCAGCAGGGTTTGGGGGCCATTAGGTAACTATGGCTACACCTTC.

There are many counts of this clonotype. The chain uses TRBV12-3 or TRBV12-4 and TRBJ1-6; TRBD1 matches 9 bases. This CDR3 region has 18 residues. The V and J ends lost 5 bases and 10 bases, in that order; junction bases with no gene match: 18. The CDR3 is CASSAHITGTGIRSPLHF. Here the CDR3 DNA reads TGTGCCAGCAGTGCCCACATCACCGGGACAGGGATACGGTCACCCCTCCACTTT.

The rearrangement joins TRBV28 to TRBJ2-1, with no clear D. This CDR3 has 13 amino acids. Trimming pared 1 base from V and 9 bases from J, leaving 10 bases between. Per germline, CDR1 MDHEN and CDR2 SYDVKM. CDR3: CASSLSPATEQFF. CDR3 nucleotides: TGTGCCAGCAGTTTATCCCCGGCGACTGAGCAGTTCTTC. Variable domain in full (rest from reference TRBV28 and TRBJ2-1): DVKVTQSSRYLVKRTGEKVFLECVQDMDHENMFWYRQDPGLGLRLIYFSYDVKMKEKGDIPEGYSVSREKKERFSLILESASTNQTSMYLCASSLSPATEQFFGPGTRLTVL.

In this sample, this clonotype turned up many times. This chain's CDR3 is CASSYSTTGGEKLFF. CDR3 in DNA: TGTGCCAGCAGTTACTCGACGACAGGGGGTGAAAAACTGTTTTTT. V gene TRBV6-6 combines with J gene TRBJ1-4, with 9 nucleotides matching TRBD1. With 0 bases clipped from V and 7 bases from J, the junction kept 3 bases outside the gene matches. The CDR3 contains 15 residues. CDR1 and CDR2 (germline): MNHNY, SVGAGI (reference sequence).

This clonotype has at least ten counts. The J gene is TRBJ2-3, the V gene TRBV28; the D gene is possibly TRBD1 (5 bases). Trimming took off 5 bases at V and 5 bases at J, with 20 bases between the two ends. Germline assignment: CDR1 MDHEN and CDR2 SYDVKM. CDR3 size: 16 residues. Here the CDR3 DNA reads TGTGCCAGCAGTCCCCGCAGGGAAGGGTTAGTAGATACGCAGTATTTT. Protein product: CASSPRREGLVDTQYF.

This clonotype was detected many times. This rearrangement joins TRBV7-8 to TRBJ2-7; no firm D call. CDR1 and CDR2 (germline): SGHVS, FQNEAQ. Trimming cost V 5 bases and J 0 bases, with 14 bases left between them. The CDR3 consists of 15 residues. The CDR3 nucleotides read TGTGCCAGCAGCCCCCTCATAGGAAGCTCCTACGAGCAGTACTTC. Its translation is CASSPLIGSSYEQYF.

This clonotype was observed a few times. The gene calls are TRBV29-1 and TRBJ2-7, with unresolved D. Germline values: CDR1 SQVTM, CDR2 ANQGSEA. The CDR3 contains 14 residues. Trimming removed 1 base from V and 7 bases from J, with 17 bases in between. This CDR3 reads CSVEGVTPGGEQYF. CDR3 sequence (DNA): TGCAGCGTTGAAGGGGTCACCCCAGGTGGGGAGCAGTACTTC.

This clonotype was seen many times. The chain employs TRBV7-2 and TRBJ1-2, with 9 bases matching TRBD1. Germline assignment: CDR1 SGHTA and CDR2 FQGNSA. With 4 bases clipped from V and 8 bases from J, the junction kept 8 bases outside the gene matches. The CDR3 contains 14 residues. CDR3 sequence (DNA): TGTGCCAGCAGCTCGGGGGACAGGGTTCGGGGCTACACCTTC. It yields the protein CASSSGDRVRGYTF. Full variable domain (missing parts from reference TRBV7-2 and TRBJ1-2): GAGVSQSPSNKVTEKGKDVELRCDPISGHTALYWYRQSLGQGLEFLIYFQGNSAPDKSGLPSDRFSAERTGGSVSTLTIQRTQQEDSAVYLCASSSGDRVRGYTFGSGTRLTVV.